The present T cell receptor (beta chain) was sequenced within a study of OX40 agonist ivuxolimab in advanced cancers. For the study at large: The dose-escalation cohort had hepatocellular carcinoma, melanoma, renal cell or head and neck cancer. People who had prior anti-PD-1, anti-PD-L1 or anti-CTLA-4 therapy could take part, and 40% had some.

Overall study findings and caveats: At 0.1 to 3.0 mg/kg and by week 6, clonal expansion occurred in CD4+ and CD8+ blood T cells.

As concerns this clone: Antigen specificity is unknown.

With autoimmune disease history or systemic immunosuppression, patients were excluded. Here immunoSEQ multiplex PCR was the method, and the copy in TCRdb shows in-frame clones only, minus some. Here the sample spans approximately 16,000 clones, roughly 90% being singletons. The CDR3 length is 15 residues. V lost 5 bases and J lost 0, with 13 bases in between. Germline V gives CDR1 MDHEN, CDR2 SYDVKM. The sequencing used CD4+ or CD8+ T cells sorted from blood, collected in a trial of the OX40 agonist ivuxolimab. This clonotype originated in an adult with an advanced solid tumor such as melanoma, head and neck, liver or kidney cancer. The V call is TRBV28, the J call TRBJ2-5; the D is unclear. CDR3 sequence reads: CASSPMGRNQETQYF. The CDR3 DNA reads TGTGCCAGCAGTCCCATGGGCAGGAACCAAGAGACCCAGTACTTC.